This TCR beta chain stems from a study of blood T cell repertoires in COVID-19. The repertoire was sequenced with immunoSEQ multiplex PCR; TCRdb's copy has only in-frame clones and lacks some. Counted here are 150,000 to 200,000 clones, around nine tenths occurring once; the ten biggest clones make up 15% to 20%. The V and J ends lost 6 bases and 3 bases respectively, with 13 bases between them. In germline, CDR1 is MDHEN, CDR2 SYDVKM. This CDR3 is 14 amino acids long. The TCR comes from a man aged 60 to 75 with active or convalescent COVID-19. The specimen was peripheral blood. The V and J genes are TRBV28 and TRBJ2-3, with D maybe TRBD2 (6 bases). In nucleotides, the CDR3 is TGTGCCAGCAGCTTGCGGGGAAGTACAGATACGCAGTATTTT. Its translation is CASSLRGSTDTQYF.